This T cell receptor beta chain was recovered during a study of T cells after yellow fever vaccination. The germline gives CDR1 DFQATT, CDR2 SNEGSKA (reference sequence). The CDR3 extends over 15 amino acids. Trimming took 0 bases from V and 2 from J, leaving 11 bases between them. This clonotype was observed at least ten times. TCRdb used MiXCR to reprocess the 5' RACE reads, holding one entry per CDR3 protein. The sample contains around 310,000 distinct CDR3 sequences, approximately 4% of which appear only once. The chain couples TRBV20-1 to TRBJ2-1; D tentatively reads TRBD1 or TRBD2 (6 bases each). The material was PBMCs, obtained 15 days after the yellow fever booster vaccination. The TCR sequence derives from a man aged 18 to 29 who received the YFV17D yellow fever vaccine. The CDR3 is CSARDRRGAYNEQFF. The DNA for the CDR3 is TGCAGTGCTAGAGATCGAAGGGGGGCCTACAATGAGCAGTTCTTC.